This paragraph covers one T cell receptor (beta chain) sequence. The sample belongs to a study of neoadjuvant anti-PD-1 for oral cavity cancer. Generated by immunoSEQ multiplex PCR, the TCRdb table keeps only in-frame clones and is missing some. The profile shows about 14,000 clones, 65% to 80% of them singletons. This CDR3 comprises 17 residues. Regarding time point: after neoadjuvant nivolumab, at surgical resection. The V call is TRBV12-1, the J call TRBJ2-1; the D segment call TRBD2 is taken from the table without a DNA check. TRBV12-1 is an annotated pseudogene. This clonotype originated in a person between 40 and 80 years old with oral cavity squamous cell carcinoma. Specimen: PBMCs, collected after nivolumab (anti-PD-1) treatment. The CDR3 is CASSPRVTVSSYNEQFF. DNA of the CDR3: TGTGCCAGCAGCCCCCGAGTAACTGTGAGCTCCTACAATGAGCAGTTCTTC.